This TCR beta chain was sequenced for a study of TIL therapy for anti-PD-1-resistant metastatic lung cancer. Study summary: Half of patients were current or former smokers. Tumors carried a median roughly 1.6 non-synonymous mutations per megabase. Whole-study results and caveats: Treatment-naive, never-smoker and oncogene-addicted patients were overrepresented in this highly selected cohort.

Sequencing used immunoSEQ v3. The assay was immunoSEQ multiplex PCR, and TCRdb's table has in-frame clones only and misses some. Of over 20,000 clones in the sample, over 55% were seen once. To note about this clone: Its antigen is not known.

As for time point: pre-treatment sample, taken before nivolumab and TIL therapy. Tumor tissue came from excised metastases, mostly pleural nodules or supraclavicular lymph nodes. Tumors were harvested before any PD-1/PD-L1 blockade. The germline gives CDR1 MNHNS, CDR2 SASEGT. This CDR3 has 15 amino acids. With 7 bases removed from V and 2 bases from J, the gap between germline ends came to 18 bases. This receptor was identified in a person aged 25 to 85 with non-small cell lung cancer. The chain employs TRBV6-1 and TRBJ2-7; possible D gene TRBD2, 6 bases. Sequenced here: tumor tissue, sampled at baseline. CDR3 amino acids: CASTRGGTLAYEQYF. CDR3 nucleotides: TGTGCCAGCACCAGAGGAGGGACTTTAGCCTACGAGCAGTACTTC.